These 13 T cell receptor beta chains originate from one sample sequenced in a study of glioma-infiltrating T cells after dendritic cell vaccination (dated by TCRdb to the mid-2010s). Library preparation was by the immunoSEQ multiplex PCR assay. Drawn from immuneACCESS, this table holds only the in-frame rearrangements with V and J called that TCRdb kept. Clones are partly lost; checked studies trace under half to an unresolved V gene and leave the rest unexplained. Present in this sample are 90,000 or so clones, about 81% of which were seen just once. 2.1% of the sample belongs to the ten largest clones. The time point label for this specimen denotes: after dendritic cell vaccination, including at tumor progression/relapse. The specimen was blood, collected after dendritic cell vaccination. All receptors derive from a human donor with glioblastoma.

This clone occurred once. The chain combines TRBV15 with TRBJ2-3; D is possibly TRBD2 (6 bases). The CDR3 runs 16 residues. CDR1 is LNHNV and CDR2 is YYDKDF in the germline V gene (reference sequence). V was trimmed by 5 bases and J by 2 bases, leaving 17 bases between them. CDR3 amino acids: CATSPNAGLPTDTQYF. The DNA for the CDR3 is TGTGCCACCAGCCCCAATGCGGGACTTCCCACAGATACGCAGTATTTT.

The V and J genes are TRBV2 and TRBJ1-1; D possibly corresponds to TRBD1 (6 bases). The germline V gene has CDR1 SNHLY and CDR2 FYNNEI. The CDR3 has 14 amino acids. V shed 4 bases and J shed 2 bases, with 11 bases lying between them. Here the CDR3 DNA reads TGTGCCAGCAGTGTGAGGGGGTTTAACACTGAAGCTTTCTTT. It encodes CASSVRGFNTEAFF.

The chain joins TRBV5-4 to TRBJ1-1; D possibly corresponds to TRBD1 (6 bases). V lost 3 bases, J lost 0 bases, and 21 bases lay in between. The CDR3 spans 18 residues. Germline V lookup: CDR1 SGHNT, CDR2 YYREEE (reference sequence). This chain's CDR3 is CASSSGQPTYPMNTEAFF. DNA of the CDR3: TGTGCCAGCAGCTCAGGACAGCCGACATACCCCATGAACACTGAAGCTTTCTTT.

The chain has TRBV11-2 and TRBJ2-2, with 7 bases identical to TRBD1. The V and J ends lost 1 base and 7 bases, in that order; junction bases with no gene match: 6. CDR1 and CDR2 from the germline V gene are SGHAT and FQNNGV. The CDR3 runs to 15 residues. CDR3 DNA sequence: TGTGCCAGCAGCTTAGCGACAGGGCTAGGCGGGGAGCTGTTTTTT. Residues: CASSLATGLGGELFF. Full variable domain (remainder filled in from reference TRBV11-2 and TRBJ2-2): EAGVAQSPRYKIIEKRQSVAFWCNPISGHATLYWYQQILGQGPKLLIQFQNNGVVDDSQLPKDRFSAERLKGVDSTLKIQPAKLEDSAVYLCASSLATGLGGELFFGEGSRLTVL.

The V call is TRBV19, the J call TRBJ1-3; D unclear. Germline V gene data show CDR1 as LNHDA and CDR2 as SQIVND (reference sequence). Trimming stripped 3 bases from V and 0 bases from J, with 9 bases between. The CDR3 has 15 residues. CDR3 region: CASSIFPSSGNTIYF. CDR3 coding DNA: TGTGCCAGTAGTATTTTCCCGAGCTCTGGAAACACCATATATTTT.

The chain links TRBV6-1 to TRBJ1-1, with a possible D match to TRBD1 (5 bases). The CDR3 runs to 14 residues. Between the trimmed V and J ends, which lost 2 bases and 4 bases, there was a span of 11 bases. The V gene's germline CDR1 is MNHNS and CDR2 SASEGT. The chain's CDR3 is CASSESGGSTEAFF. For the CDR3, the DNA is TGTGCCAGCAGTGAATCGGGGGGGAGCACTGAAGCTTTCTTT.

This clone is a singleton in its sample. The chain couples TRBV9 to TRBJ1-2, with a weak D call TRBD1 (5 bases). CDR1 SGDLS and CDR2 YYNGEE come from the germline V gene. With 0 bases removed from V and 1 base from J, the gap between germline ends came to 10 bases. This CDR3 has 15 residues. CDR3 sequence: CASSVGTLVNYGYTF. In DNA, the CDR3 is TGTGCCAGCAGCGTAGGGACACTCGTTAACTATGGCTACACCTTC.

This chain links TRBV7-9 with TRBJ2-4; 8 nucleotides align to TRBD1. The CDR3 is 13 residues long. The J segment lost 10 bases and the V segment lost 5 bases, leaving 7 bases of the junction unmatched. CDR1 is SEHNR, CDR2 FQNEAQ, per germline (reference sequence). DNA of the CDR3: TGTGCCAGCAGCCCTAGACAGGGGTGGATTCAGTACTTC. Its protein is CASSPRQGWIQYF.

This rearrangement joins TRBV6-5 to TRBJ1-3; 9 bases align to TRBD1. Germline V lookup: CDR1 MNHEY, CDR2 SVGAGI. The CDR3 has 16 residues. The ends lost 4 bases at V and 2 bases at J; junction bases unmatched: 6. CDR3 in amino acids: CASSSRDRAAGNTIYF. CDR3 coding DNA: TGTGCCAGCAGTTCCCGGGACAGGGCTGCTGGAAACACCATATATTTT.

The CDR3 is CASSSRQGAYDEQYF. The CDR3 nucleotides are TGTGCCAGCAGCTCGCGACAGGGGGCCTACGACGAGCAGTACTTC. The rearrangement joins TRBV13 to TRBJ2-7; 10 bases are a match to TRBD1. The junction had 8 bases not matched to a gene; V was cut back by 4 bases and J by 5 bases. Germline V lookup: CDR1 PRHDT, CDR2 FYEKMQ (reference sequence). The CDR3 totals 15 residues.

The chain uses TRBV5-4 and TRBJ2-7; D gene ambiguous. Germline V gives CDR1 SGHNT, CDR2 YYREEE (reference sequence). Between the trimmed V and J ends, which lost 0 bases and 4 bases, there was a span of 8 bases. The CDR3 covers 13 residues. The chain's CDR3 is CASSLDGEYEQYV. Written as DNA, the CDR3 is TGTGCCAGCAGCTTGGACGGAGAATACGAGCAGTACGTC.

The chain employs TRBV11-1 and TRBJ2-5; D might be TRBD2 (5 bases). The CDR3 covers 16 residues. Germline values: CDR1 SGHAT, CDR2 FQDESV (reference sequence). The V end was cut by 5 bases, the J end by 0 bases, with 16 bases between. CDR3: CASSPGFKSDQETQYF. The DNA for the CDR3 is TGTGCCAGCAGCCCGGGGTTCAAGTCGGACCAAGAGACCCAGTACTTC.

The sample holds one count of this clone. The rearrangement links TRBV5-4 to TRBJ2-7; TRBD2 agrees at 14 bases. Trimming removed 4 bases from V and 4 bases from J; junction bases left unmatched: 10. Germline-derived CDR1 and CDR2 are SGHNT and YYREEE (reference sequence). This CDR3 comprises 17 residues. CDR3 amino acids: CASSRTSGGPVKYEQYF. CDR3 nucleotide sequence: TGTGCCAGCAGCCGGACTAGCGGGGGGCCTGTCAAGTACGAGCAGTACTTC. The full variable domain, in which reference TRBV5-4 and TRBJ2-7 provide the parts outside the CDR3, is ETGVTQSPTHLIKTRGQQVTLRCSSQSGHNTVSWYQQALGQGPQFIFQYYREEENGRGNFPPRFSGLQFPNYSSELNVNALELDDSALYLCASSRTSGGPVKYEQYFGPGTRLTVT.